This paragraph reports one TCR beta chain. The antigen is unknown. Sequenced material consisted of expressed TCRB transcripts (all of the isolated RNA was reverse transcribed). Using immunoSEQ multiplex PCR, the repertoire was profiled, and TCRdb retains in-frame clones only, with some absent. Of some 350,000 clones listed, approximately 12% are singletons. These data belong to a study of beta chain features in type 1 diabetes. Study-level results: Moderately but significantly shorter TCRB CDR3s were found in Type 1 diabetes patients in all four CD4+ subsets. Any HLA effect on TCRB rearrangement was left unresolved by small sub-analyses.

Blood was drawn once from each donor into heparinised tubes. The draws averaged around 0.12 L. A CD45RO/CCR7/CD25/CD127/CD95/CD27 panel sorted naive, central memory, regulatory and stem cell-like memory CD4+ cells. The CDR3 extends over 15 amino acids. V shed 6 bases, J shed 3 bases, and the junction held 7 bases outside the gene matches. Germline-derived CDR1 and CDR2 are MNHEY and SVGAGI. V usage is TRBV6-5 and J usage is TRBJ2-5; 10 nucleotides match TRBD2. Specimen: naive CD4+ T cells from blood. This clonotype originated in a woman younger than 35 with type 1 diabetes. CDR3 sequence reads: CASSGTLAGEETQYF. The CDR3 DNA follows: TGTGCCAGCAGCGGAACCCTAGCGGGAGAAGAGACCCAGTACTTC.